Listed here are 24 T cell receptor beta chains from one sample, sequenced in a study of post-analysis software for immune sequencing data. Libraries were made from TCR beta cDNA, and they carried unique molecular identifiers. TCRdb re-derived calls from the PCR reads in MiXCR, one entry per CDR3 protein. The sample lists 740,000 or so distinct CDR3 sequences, roughly half occurring once. Regarding the study as a whole: The study found TRBV5-6, TRBV5-1 and TRBV20-1 among five TRBV segments more frequent in patients than controls.

These receptors' antigens are unknown. Sequenced material: blood. The receptors derive from a girl aged 5 to 17 with multiple sclerosis.

J is TRBJ2-7 and V is TRBV20-1; TRBD1 aligns across 10 bases. Germline assignment: CDR1 DFQATT and CDR2 SNEGSKA (reference sequence). The trim removed 6 bases at V and 3 bases at J, leaving 11 bases unmatched. The CDR3 is made up of 15 amino acids. CDR3 in DNA: TGCAGTGCCGGGGACTCCGGGACAGGGGACTACGAGCAGTACTTC. Encoded protein: CSAGDSGTGDYEQYF.

This clonotype was seen more than once but under ten times. The chain joins TRBV4-2 to TRBJ2-7, with 13 positions matching TRBD2. Germline V CDR1 and CDR2: LGHNA, YNFKEQ. The CDR3 spans 17 residues. V was pared by 1 base and J by 1 base, with 4 bases of the junction left unmatched. The CDR3 reads CASSQGGLAGASYEQYF. The CDR3 nucleotides are TGTGCCAGCAGCCAAGGAGGACTAGCGGGGGCATCCTACGAGCAGTACTTC.

The V gene is TRBV15, the J gene TRBJ2-5; TRBD2 matches 12 bases. The length of the CDR3 is 16 residues. Trimming removed 0 bases from V and 4 bases from J; junction bases left unmatched: 3. Germline-derived CDR1 and CDR2 are LNHNV and YYDKDF (reference sequence). The CDR3 sequence: CATSRDQLAGGETQYF. The CDR3 region has the DNA TGTGCCACCAGCAGAGATCAACTAGCGGGAGGAGAGACCCAGTACTTC.

The chain joins TRBV7-3 to TRBJ1-2; D unresolved. V was shortened by 4 bases and J by 0 bases, with 6 bases between the two germline ends. The CDR3 extends over 13 amino acids. The germline gives CDR1 SGHTA, CDR2 FQGTGA. The CDR3 DNA reads as TGTGCCAGCAGCTCGGACCCTAACTATGGCTACACCTTC. Protein: CASSSDPNYGYTF.

The J gene is TRBJ1-1, the V gene TRBV6-1; 7 bases map to TRBD1. The CDR3 covers 16 residues. J lost 3 bases, V lost 4 bases, and 11 bases had no gene match. The V gene's germline CDR1 is MNHNS and CDR2 SASEGT. The CDR3 loop reads CASSGRQGFIDTEAFF. In DNA form, the CDR3 reads TGTGCCAGCAGTGGCCGACAGGGCTTTATTGACACTGAAGCTTTCTTT.

The chain uses TRBV29-1 and TRBJ2-4; D gene uncertain. The J call may be faulty, since TRBJ2-7 better matches the DNA end. From germline, CDR1 is SQVTM and CDR2 ANQGSEA. This CDR3 region has 12 residues. CDR3 sequence (DNA): TGCAGCGTTGGACAAGTTGACTACGAGCAGTACTTC. It yields the protein CSVGQVDYEQYF.

This clonotype was counted only a few times. The CDR3 loop is CASSPGRTSGYNEQFF. CDR3 DNA sequence: TGCGCCAGCAGCCCCGGGAGGACTAGCGGTTACAATGAGCAGTTCTTC. The rearrangement links TRBV4-1 to TRBJ2-1; 10 bases map to TRBD2. Germline V CDR1 and CDR2: MGHRA, YSYEKL. V lost 4 bases to trimming and J lost 4 bases; unmatched junction nucleotides: 7. The CDR3 loop spans 16 amino acids.

The chain links TRBV6-6 to TRBJ1-1, with D perhaps matching TRBD1 (5 bases). The CDR3 is 14 residues long. V was trimmed by 2 bases and J by 4 bases, leaving 11 bases between them. CDR1 is MNHNY and CDR2 is SVGAGI in the germline V gene (reference sequence). CDR3 sequence reads: CASSYALRATEAFF. The CDR3 DNA reads TGTGCCAGCAGTTACGCCCTCAGGGCCACTGAAGCTTTCTTT.

This clonotype was seen only a few times. The J gene is TRBJ2-7, the V gene TRBV29-1; tentatively, D is TRBD1 (5 bases). Germline CDR1 is SQVTM and CDR2 is ANQGSEA. Trimming pared 0 bases from V and 2 bases from J, leaving 8 bases between. The CDR3 extends over 13 amino acids. In nucleotides, the CDR3 is TGCAGCGTTGAAGAGGGGCCGGCCTACGAGCAGTACTTC. Translated, it gives CSVEEGPAYEQYF.

This clonotype has just a few counts. V gene TRBV5-1 combines with J gene TRBJ2-1; TRBD2 is a possible D gene (7 bases). The CDR3 has 16 residues. V gave up 4 bases and J gave up 8 bases, with 22 bases separating them. Germline V gives CDR1 SGHRS, CDR2 YFSETQ. The CDR3 DNA follows: TGCGCCAGCAGCCCCCTGAGGGGGGGAGGAAGCTATGAGCAGTTCTTC. Its protein is CASSPLRGGGSYEQFF.

The chain uses TRBV6-5 and TRBJ1-2, with a weak D call TRBD1 (5 bases). Germline CDR1 reads MNHEY; CDR2 reads SVGAGI. The ends were cut back, 6 bases at V and 3 bases at J, with 14 bases in the middle. The CDR3 has 14 amino acids. CDR3 DNA sequence: TGTGCCAGCAGAACTACAGGCTATTACTATGGCTACACCTTC. This encodes CASRTTGYYYGYTF.

The genes are TRBV27 and TRBJ2-7, with unresolved D. Trimming left V 5 bases short and J 2 bases short, with 19 bases between. From germline, CDR1 is MNHEY and CDR2 SMNVEV (reference sequence). CDR3 length: 16 residues. Here the CDR3 reads CASSPLAGGSPYEQYF. CDR3 DNA: TGTGCCAGCAGTCCCCTCGCAGGTGGATCCCCCTACGAGCAGTACTTC.

This clonotype was recorded only once. The chain carries TRBV11-2 and TRBJ2-3; 8 nucleotides line up with TRBD2. Germline V gives CDR1 SGHAT, CDR2 FQNNGV. CDR3 length: 16 residues. V was pared by 0 bases and J by 3 bases, with 5 bases of the junction left unmatched. The CDR3 DNA reads as TGTGCCAGCAGCTTAGATTCTCCGGGAGGGACAGATACGCAGTATTTT. It is translated as CASSLDSPGGTDTQYF.

This clonotype was picked up a small number of times. The chain links TRBV5-1 to TRBJ2-1; 8 nucleotides line up with TRBD1. CDR1 is SGHRS, CDR2 YFSETQ, per germline. V dropped 0 bases and J dropped 10; count of bases not matched to a gene: 6. This CDR3 contains 14 residues. The CDR3 region has the DNA TGCGCCAGCAGCTTGGGGACAGGGAGCTACGAGCAGTTCTTC. It encodes CASSLGTGSYEQFF.

This clonotype was detected only once. The junction shows a germline mismatch at one end, possibly a read error. The V and J genes are TRBV29-1 and TRBJ1-2, with D unresolved. The CDR3 spans 16 residues. Germline V gene sequence: CDR1 SQVTM, CDR2 ANQGSEA. CDR3: CSVEDWSKGSNYDYTF. Here the CDR3 DNA reads TGCAGCGTTGAAGATTGGAGTAAAGGGTCTAACTATGACTACACCTTC.

This clonotype was found a few times. V usage is TRBV29-1 and J usage is TRBJ2-4, with 9 nucleotides matching TRBD1. The J call is doubtful: the DNA matches TRBJ2-7 better. CDR1 is SQVTM, CDR2 ANQGSEA, per germline. This CDR3 comprises 13 residues. In nucleotides, the CDR3 is TGCAGCGTTCGGGGACAGGGCTTCCACGAGCAGTACTTC. Translating it yields CSVRGQGFHEQYF.

V and J are TRBV7-3 and TRBJ2-7; weak D call: TRBD2 (6 bases). Germline V gives CDR1 SGHTA, CDR2 FQGTGA. The CDR3 loop spans 15 amino acids. Between the trimmed V and J ends, which lost 1 base and 0 bases, there was a span of 10 bases. CDR3 coding DNA: TGTGCCAGCAGCTTAAGGGGGGATGGCTCCTACGAGCAGTACTTC. It encodes CASSLRGDGSYEQYF.

CDR3 region: CASRPGPMGYYGYTF. The CDR3 DNA reads TGTGCCAGCAGGCCGGGACCCATGGGCTACTATGGCTACACCTTC. This rearrangement joins TRBV7-2 to TRBJ1-2; a possible D gene is TRBD1 (5 bases). The CDR3 sequence is 15 residues long. Between the trimmed V and J ends, which lost 6 bases and 3 bases, there was a span of 17 bases. The V gene's germline CDR1 is SGHTA and CDR2 FQGNSA. The whole variable domain, remainder taken from reference TRBV7-2 and TRBJ1-2, is GAGVSQSPSNKVTEKGKDVELRCDPISGHTALYWYRQSLGQGLEFLIYFQGNSAPDKSGLPSDRFSAERTGGSVSTLTIQRTQQEDSAVYLCASRPGPMGYYGYTFGSGTRLTVV.

The chain links TRBV15 to TRBJ2-7, with D perhaps matching TRBD1 (6 bases). Germline CDR1 is LNHNV and CDR2 is YYDKDF (reference sequence). V shed 3 bases and J shed 1 base, with 13 bases lying between them. The CDR3 is 15 amino acids. The CDR3 DNA is TGTGCCACCAGCAGGTACACAGGGACGTCCTACGAGCAGTACTTC. It codes for CATSRYTGTSYEQYF.

The chain uses TRBV6-1 and TRBJ2-1, with D maybe TRBD1 (6 bases). Germline V gives CDR1 MNHNS, CDR2 SASEGT. The CDR3 has 13 amino acids. V gave up 10 bases and J gave up 4 bases, with 14 bases separating them. The CDR3 DNA reads TGTGCCATTTCGTGGACAGTTTACAATGAGCAGTTCTTC. It translates to CAISWTVYNEQFF.

This chain uses TRBV12-3 or TRBV12-4 with TRBJ2-1; TRBD2 matches at 11 bases. The tail of the sequence fits TRBJ2-7 better, so the J call may be wrong. The CDR3 extends over 15 amino acids. The CDR3 sequence is CASSSLAGGYNEQYF. The CDR3 region has the DNA TGTGCCAGCAGTTCTCTAGCGGGGGGCTACAATGAGCAGTACTTC.

This clonotype has only a few counts. This sequence joins TRBV12-3 or TRBV12-4 and TRBJ2-5, with a possible D match to TRBD2 (6 bases). Trimming stripped 3 bases from V and 1 base from J, with 9 bases between. The CDR3 length is 14 residues. In nucleotides, the CDR3 is TGTGCCAGCAGTTTCGGAGCGGGCCAAGAGACCCAGTACTTC. Protein product: CASSFGAGQETQYF.

The V call is TRBV12-3 or TRBV12-4, the J call TRBJ1-5, with a tentative D call TRBD1 (6 bases). Trimming shortened V by 6 bases and J by 0 bases, and 18 bases separated the two germline ends. The CDR3 is made up of 17 amino acids. CDR3 sequence: CASSIPGHPYSNQPQHF. The CDR3, as DNA: TGTGCCAGCAGCATACCGGGACACCCTTATAGCAATCAGCCCCAGCATTTT.

This rearrangement joins TRBV27 to TRBJ2-1; D is unresolved. In germline, CDR1 is MNHEY, CDR2 SMNVEV (reference sequence). The ends were cut back, 5 bases at V and 6 bases at J, with 11 bases in the middle. The CDR3 runs 13 residues. CDR3 nucleotide sequence: TGTGCCAGCAGTGCACGGCCTAGCAATGAGCAGTTCTTC. Protein sequence: CASSARPSNEQFF.